These 12 T cell receptor beta chains were all obtained from the same sample, sequenced in a study of early T cells in non-severe SARS-CoV-2 infection. TCRdb processed the 5' RACE reads anew with MiXCR; each CDR3 protein has one entry. The data hold about 46,000 distinct CDR3 sequences, with 5.4% observed a single time. This specimen was whole blood, taken at baseline. These TCRs come from an adult who was a healthcare worker with PCR-confirmed SARS-CoV-2 infection or an uninfected control (not recorded which).

The rearrangement uses TRBV20-1 and TRBJ2-3; weak D call: TRBD2 (5 bases). The CDR3 runs 15 residues. Trimming took off 0 bases at V and 0 bases at J, with 10 bases between the two ends. In germline, CDR1 is DFQATT, CDR2 SNEGSKA (reference sequence). CDR3 nucleotides: TGCAGTGCTAGAGATCGCGGGCAGAGCACAGATACGCAGTATTTT. Its protein product is CSARDRGQSTDTQYF.

This clonotype was observed at least ten times. The chain has TRBV5-1 and TRBJ1-1; TRBD1 matches at 9 bases. Losses at the gene ends were 4 bases for V and 5 bases for J; bases not matched to a gene: 12. Germline V gene data show CDR1 as SGHRS and CDR2 as YFSETQ. This CDR3 is built from 16 residues. The CDR3: CASSPGQGTLRTEAFF. DNA for the CDR3: TGCGCCAGCAGCCCTGGACAGGGGACATTGAGGACTGAAGCTTTCTTT.

This clonotype was seen repeatedly, ten times or more. This chain links TRBV11-3 with TRBJ2-1; the D is unclear. Trimming shortened V by 1 base and J by 4 bases, and 17 bases separated the two germline ends. The CDR3 is made up of 17 amino acids. Germline assignment: CDR1 SGHNT and CDR2 YENEEA. The CDR3 DNA is TGTGCCAGCAGCTTAGCCGCTGCCACGTACCTGTACAATGAGCAGTTCTTC. Translating gives CASSLAAATYLYNEQFF.

A few counts support this clonotype. J is TRBJ2-5 and V is TRBV12-3 or TRBV12-4; 7 nucleotides agree with TRBD2. This CDR3 has 13 amino acids. Trimming at V came to 6 bases and at J to 7 bases, leaving 8 bases not matched to a gene. The CDR3 DNA reads TGTGCCAGCAGCACCACTAGCGCGGGGACCCAGTACTTC. Translating it yields CASSTTSAGTQYF.

This clonotype was recorded at least ten times. The chain has TRBV10-3 and TRBJ2-6, with D uncertain. Germline V gene data show CDR1 as ENHRY and CDR2 as SYGVKD. The CDR3 contains 15 residues. The V end was cut by 7 bases, the J end by 3 bases, with 13 bases between. CDR3: CAIKASAYGANVLTF. The CDR3 nucleotides read TGTGCCATCAAGGCTTCTGCTTATGGGGCCAACGTCCTGACTTTC.

This clonotype has ten or more counts. The conserved phenylalanine or tryptophan normally closing the CDR3 is absent here, so this likely arose from a read error. The DNA is omitted, as the CDR3 cannot be located on it reliably, and the CDR3 follows TCRdb's listing. The rearrangement links TRBV28 to TRBJ1-6; the D segment call TRBD1 is taken from the table without a DNA check. The CDR3 extends over 14 residues, inclusive of both ends. The V gene's germline CDR1 is MDHEN and CDR2 SYDVKM. The CDR3 region is CASSSPGQGGGPHL.

This clonotype was counted ten times or more. This sequence joins TRBV19 and TRBJ2-1; 9 positions match TRBD2. CDR3 size: 15 residues. The germline V gene has CDR1 LNHDA and CDR2 SQIVND (reference sequence). The V and J ends lost 3 bases and 7 bases, in that order; junction bases with no gene match: 7. The CDR3 protein is CASSIYAGGGNEQFF. DNA for the CDR3: TGTGCCAGTAGTATTTACGCGGGAGGGGGGAATGAGCAGTTCTTC.

This clonotype was picked up many times. V is TRBV27 and J is TRBJ2-3; 12 bases are shared with TRBD2. The CDR3 sequence is 16 residues long. Unmatched junction bases numbered 7, after V lost 5 bases and J lost 4 bases. Germline CDR1 is MNHEY and CDR2 is SMNVEV (reference sequence). CDR3 amino acids: CASSARLAGAADTQYF. CDR3 DNA: TGTGCCAGCAGTGCCCGACTAGCGGGAGCCGCAGATACGCAGTATTTT.

This clonotype was picked up a small number of times. The CDR3 DNA follows: TGTGCCTGGAGTAGCCCTAAGGGATTCCACAATGAGCAGTTCTTC. Translated, it gives CAWSSPKGFHNEQFF. V usage is TRBV30 and J usage is TRBJ2-1, with D unresolved. CDR1 GTSNPN and CDR2 SVGIG come from the germline V gene (reference sequence). The CDR3 sequence is 15 residues long. V lost 2 bases and J 5 bases, leaving 16 bases between the germline ends.

This clonotype was detected a few times. V and J are TRBV9 and TRBJ1-2; no clear D. The CDR3 has 16 amino acids. With 0 bases removed from V and 2 bases from J, the gap between germline ends came to 14 bases. Per the germline V gene, CDR1 is SGDLS and CDR2 is YYNGEE. The CDR3 spells CASSVGPAGLNYGYTF. The CDR3 DNA reads TGTGCCAGCAGCGTAGGCCCGGCAGGCCTCAACTATGGCTACACCTTC. Full variable domain (outside the CDR3, taken from reference TRBV9 and TRBJ1-2): DSGVTQTPKHLITATGQRVTLRCSPRSGDLSVYWYQQSLDQGLQFLIQYYNGEERAKGNILERFSAQQFPDLHSELNLSSLELGDSALYFCASSVGPAGLNYGYTFGSGTRLTVV.

This clonotype was recorded many times. V usage is TRBV18 and J usage is TRBJ2-1; 8 bases agree with TRBD2. Per germline, CDR1 KGHSH and CDR2 LQKENI. J was trimmed by 1 base and V by 2 bases; bases with no gene match: 4. This CDR3 comprises 16 residues. CDR3 amino acids: CASSPSSGMSYNEQFF. CDR3 bases: TGTGCCAGCTCACCAAGTAGCGGGATGTCCTACAATGAGCAGTTCTTC.

This clonotype was seen many times. The V call is TRBV6-1, the J call TRBJ2-1; TRBD2 matches at 11 bases. Trimming took 4 bases from V and 4 from J; bases not matched to a gene: 3. There are 15 residues in the CDR3. Germline V lookup: CDR1 MNHNS, CDR2 SASEGT. In nucleotides, the CDR3 is TGTGCCAGCAGTGCAACTAGCGGGAGTTACAATGAGCAGTTCTTC. This codes for CASSATSGSYNEQFF.